This T cell receptor beta chain was sequenced during a study of blood T cell repertoires in COVID-19. As for the study in general: PBMCs, B-cell-depleted T cells, or T cells provided the cDNA or gDNA that made up the material.

Trimming cost V 2 bases and J 3 bases; bases outside gene matches: 7. CDR3 length: 16 residues. Germline CDR1 MDHEN, CDR2 SYDVKM. Enrolled through a virtual design, the participants were between 18 and 89 years of age and came from about two dozen US areas. In assigning cohorts, the study relied on participant-reported clinical history. Source study methods: It was from reference gene primer amplification that nucleated cell counts were estimated. The data were produced by immunoSEQ multiplex PCR, yet TCRdb's version contains in-frame clones alone and is incomplete. The V and J calls and the clone size are those of that table, but D and trimming were determined from the DNA. The table has 300,000 to 500,000 clones, approximately 88% seen once; the top ten hold about 0.89%.

The sample taken for sequencing was PBMCs or T cells enriched from blood (not recorded which). The chain couples TRBV28 to TRBJ2-1; 7 positions agree with TRBD2. This clonotype was obtained from a woman aged 25 to 39 with acute COVID-19. DNA for the CDR3: TGTGCCAGCAGTTTAGCGGGAGCTAACCACTACAATGAGCAGTTCTTC. Protein: CASSLAGANHYNEQFF.